Listed below are T cell receptor beta chains from one sample, sequenced in a study of blood T cell repertoires in COVID-19. Repertoires were generated with immunoSEQ multiplex PCR, while TCRdb's copy carries only in-frame clones and drops some. The sample has roughly 260,000 clones, approximately 90% seen once. The material sequenced was PBMCs or T cells enriched from blood (not recorded which). These receptors all stem from a woman aged 18 to 35 who had recovered from COVID-19. CDR3s include the opening cysteine and the closing phenylalanine or tryptophan. D genes are given only for firm matches. Expanded clones get a size class; other rows say once, few or many, or leave the size out.

v_gene: TRBV15; d_gene: NA; j_gene: TRBJ1-1; abundance: once; CDR3aa: CATKSTGYSEAFF; CDR3nt: TGTGCCACCAAATCAACAGGGTATTCTGAAGCTTTCTTT
v_gene: TRBV7-9; d_gene: NA; j_gene: TRBJ1-4; abundance: NA; CDR3aa: CASSRRSVNNNEKLFF; CDR3nt: TGTGCCAGCAGCCGGCGGTCGGTGAACAATAATGAAAAACTGTTTTTT
v_gene: TRBV11-2; d_gene: NA; j_gene: TRBJ1-4; abundance: NA; CDR3aa: CASTSFIGAANEKLFF; CDR3nt: TGTGCCAGCACCTCATTTATAGGGGCTGCTAATGAAAAACTGTTTTTT
v_gene: TRBV19; d_gene: NA; j_gene: TRBJ1-2; abundance: NA; CDR3aa: CASSIGSWGGGYGYTF; CDR3nt: TGTGCCAGTAGTATAGGAAGTTGGGGAGGCGGCTATGGCTACACCTTC
v_gene: TRBV18; d_gene: TRBD1; j_gene: TRBJ1-1; abundance: NA; CDR3aa: CASSLALGTDEAFF; CDR3nt: TGTGCCAGCTCACTAGCGCTCGGGACAGATGAAGCTTTCTTT
v_gene: TRBV4-2; d_gene: NA; j_gene: TRBJ2-2; abundance: NA; CDR3aa: CASSQVGGGLNANTGELFF; CDR3nt: TGTGCCAGCAGCCAAGTAGGAGGGGGCCTAAACGCGAACACCGGGGAGCTGTTTTTT
v_gene: TRBV28; d_gene: NA; j_gene: TRBJ1-2; abundance: NA; CDR3aa: CASRRLGGYGYTF; CDR3nt: TGTGCCAGCAGAAGGCTAGGGGGCTATGGCTACACCTTC
v_gene: TRBV28; d_gene: TRBD2; j_gene: TRBJ2-2; abundance: few; CDR3aa: CASSRTSGRPGELFF; CDR3nt: TGTGCCAGCAGTCGCACTAGCGGGAGGCCCGGGGAGCTGTTTTTT
v_gene: TRBV19; d_gene: TRBD1; j_gene: TRBJ1-4; abundance: NA; CDR3aa: CASSTTSKTGNEKLFF; CDR3nt: TGTGCCAGTAGTACTACCTCGAAGACAGGGAATGAAAAACTGTTTTTT
v_gene: TRBV25-1; d_gene: TRBD1; j_gene: TRBJ1-2; abundance: NA; CDR3aa: CASSNDRGVYGYTF; CDR3nt: TGTGCCAGCAGTAACGACAGGGGGGTCTATGGCTACACCTTC
v_gene: TRBV7-9; d_gene: NA; j_gene: TRBJ1-1; abundance: NA; CDR3aa: CASSLPGDTEAFF; CDR3nt: TGTGCCAGCAGCCTTCCAGGGGACACTGAAGCTTTCTTT
v_gene: TRBV5-8; d_gene: NA; j_gene: TRBJ2-4; abundance: NA; CDR3aa: CASSVGTSAKNIQYF; CDR3nt: TGTGCCAGCAGCGTCGGGACATCGGCCAAAAACATTCAGTACTTC
v_gene: TRBV5-4; d_gene: TRBD1; j_gene: TRBJ1-1; abundance: NA; CDR3aa: CASSSYRGNTEAFF; CDR3nt: TGTGCCAGCAGCTCCTACAGGGGGAACACTGAAGCTTTCTTT
v_gene: TRBV15; d_gene: NA; j_gene: TRBJ1-3; abundance: NA; CDR3aa: CATSRGLSGNTIYF; CDR3nt: TGTGCCACCAGCAGAGGTCTCTCTGGAAACACCATATATTTT
v_gene: TRBV7-3; d_gene: TRBD1; j_gene: TRBJ2-1; abundance: NA; CDR3aa: CASSIRADRGYNEQFF; CDR3nt: TGTGCCAGCAGCATACGGGCGGACAGGGGCTACAATGAGCAGTTCTTC
v_gene: TRBV19; d_gene: TRBD1; j_gene: TRBJ1-2; abundance: once; CDR3aa: CASSIDRGRNYGYTF; CDR3nt: TGTGCCAGTAGTATAGACAGGGGGAGAAACTATGGCTACACCTTC
v_gene: TRBV28; d_gene: NA; j_gene: TRBJ1-1; abundance: NA; CDR3aa: CASSRTNTEAFF; CDR3nt: TGTGCCAGCAGCCGGACTAACACTGAAGCTTTCTTT
v_gene: TRBV14; d_gene: NA; j_gene: TRBJ1-3; abundance: NA; CDR3aa: CASSSTAFSGNTIYF; CDR3nt: TGTGCCAGCAGCTCGACAGCTTTCTCTGGAAACACCATATATTTT